This T cell receptor (beta chain) derives from a study of beta chain features in type 1 diabetes. Across the whole study: Over all samples combined, fewer than 140,000,000 sorted cells were examined.

Regarding this clone: Its antigen is not identified.

Study-level findings and limits: VDJ junctions from type 1 diabetes patients carried fewer insertions and larger deletions. The similarity of naive, central memory and Treg TCRB repertoires appeared greater among patients than among healthy donors.

Every isolated RNA sample was fully reverse transcribed, so sequencing captured expressed TCRB transcripts. Method: immunoSEQ multiplex PCR; TCRdb's copy keeps in-frame clones and lacks some. The sample yields 900,000 or so clones, around a sixth seen once. Averaging approximately 0.11 L, one heparinised blood draw was given by each donor. Trimming took 6 bases from V and 1 from J; bases not matched to a gene: 2. Germline-derived CDR1 and CDR2 are SGHNT and YENEEA. The CDR3 extends over 16 amino acids. This receptor was obtained from a woman between 18 and 29 years old in good health. Sequenced input: naive CD4+ T cells from blood. This sequence joins TRBV11-3 and TRBJ2-2; 13 positions agree with TRBD2. CDR3 region: CASRRTSGRNTGELFF. CDR3 bases: TGTGCCAGCAGGAGGACTAGCGGGAGGAACACCGGGGAGCTGTTTTTT.